This T cell receptor beta chain was found in a study of T-cell reconstitution after alpha-beta-depleted transplantation in children. Points from the study as a whole: Once a year had passed after transplant, T-cell counts and diversity came mostly from newly produced T cells.

The V end lost 1 base, the J end lost 6 bases, and 13 bases lay between the germline ends. This CDR3 has 15 residues. CDR1 is SGHTA, CDR2 FQGTGA, per germline. A TCRbeta library incorporating unique molecular identifiers was prepared. TCRdb reprocessed the PCR reads with MiXCR, giving one entry per CDR3 protein. The table includes 250,000 to 300,000 distinct CDR3 sequences, over 7% detected once. This clonotype was picked up many times. The antigen remains unidentified. This sample comprised peripheral blood, obtained 360 days after TCRalphabeta/CD19-depleted stem cell transplant. The rearrangement joins TRBV7-3 to TRBJ2-1; D is perhaps TRBD1 (6 bases). The source is a female patient aged 2-15 years who had a stem cell transplant for Fanconi anemia, so the T cells may come from the graft donor. CDR3 nucleotides: TGTGCCAGCAGCTTAAGCACAGGGTGGGGCAATGAGCAGTTCTTC. Its protein is CASSLSTGWGNEQFF.